The text below deals with one T cell receptor (beta chain). Its specificity is not known. The CDR3 is 16 amino acids. V shed 5 bases and J shed 6 bases, with 20 bases lying between them. The germline gives CDR1 MDHEN, CDR2 SYDVKM. The data were taken from a study of T cells after yellow fever vaccination. Study background: SMART-Seq v4 Ultra Low Input served to prepare low-cell-number fractions.

TCRdb fed the 5' RACE reads into MiXCR, producing one record per CDR3 protein. The data show about 170,000 distinct CDR3 sequences, 5.5% to 8% seen once. Overall study results and limits: The study found a weaker secondary response that peaked faster, day 5 versus 15.

The gene calls are TRBV28 and TRBJ2-4; D is possibly TRBD2 (6 bases). The sample in question was CD4+ T cells sorted from PBMCs, obtained on the day of the first yellow fever vaccination. The clonotype originates from a man in his late teens or twenties who received the YFV17D yellow fever vaccine. The DNA of the CDR3 is TGTGCCAGCAGTGCCGGTGGGGGGTCCCGGGGAAACATTCAGTACTTC. Translation gives CASSAGGGSRGNIQYF.